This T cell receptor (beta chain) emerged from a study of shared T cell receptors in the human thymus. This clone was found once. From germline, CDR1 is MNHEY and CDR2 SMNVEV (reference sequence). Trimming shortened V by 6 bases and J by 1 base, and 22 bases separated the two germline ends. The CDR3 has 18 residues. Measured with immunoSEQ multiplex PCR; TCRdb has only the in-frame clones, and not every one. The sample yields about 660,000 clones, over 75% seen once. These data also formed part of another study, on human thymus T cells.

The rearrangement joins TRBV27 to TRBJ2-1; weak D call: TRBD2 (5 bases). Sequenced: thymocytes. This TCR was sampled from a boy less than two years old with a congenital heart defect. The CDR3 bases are TGTGCCAGCAGGGGCGGGTACCCCCCAGCGGATTCCTACAATGAGCAGTTCTTC. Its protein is CASRGGYPPADSYNEQFF.